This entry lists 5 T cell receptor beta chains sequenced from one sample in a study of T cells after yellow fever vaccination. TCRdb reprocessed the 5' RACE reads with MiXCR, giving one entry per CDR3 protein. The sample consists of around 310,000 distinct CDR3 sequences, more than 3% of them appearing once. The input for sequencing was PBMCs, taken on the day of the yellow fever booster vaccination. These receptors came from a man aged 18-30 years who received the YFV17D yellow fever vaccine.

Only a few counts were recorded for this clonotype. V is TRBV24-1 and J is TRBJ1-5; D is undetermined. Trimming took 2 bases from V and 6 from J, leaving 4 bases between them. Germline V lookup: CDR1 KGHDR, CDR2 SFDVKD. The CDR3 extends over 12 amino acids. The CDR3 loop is CATSDSGQPQHF. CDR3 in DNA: TGTGCCACCAGTGATTCCGGTCAGCCCCAGCATTTT.

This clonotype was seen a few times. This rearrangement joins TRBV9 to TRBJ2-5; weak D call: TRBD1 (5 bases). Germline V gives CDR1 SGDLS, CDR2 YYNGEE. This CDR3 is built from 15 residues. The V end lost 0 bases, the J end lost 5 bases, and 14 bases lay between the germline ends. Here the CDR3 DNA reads TGTGCCAGCAGCGTAGACGGAGCTTCAGGGGAGACCCAGTACTTC. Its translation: CASSVDGASGETQYF.

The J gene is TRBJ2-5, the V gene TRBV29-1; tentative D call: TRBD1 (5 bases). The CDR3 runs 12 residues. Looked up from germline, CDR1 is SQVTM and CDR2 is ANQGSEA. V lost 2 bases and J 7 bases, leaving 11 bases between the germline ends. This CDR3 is CSVERGRWTQYF. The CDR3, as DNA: TGCAGCGTTGAAAGGGGTCGATGGACCCAGTACTTC.

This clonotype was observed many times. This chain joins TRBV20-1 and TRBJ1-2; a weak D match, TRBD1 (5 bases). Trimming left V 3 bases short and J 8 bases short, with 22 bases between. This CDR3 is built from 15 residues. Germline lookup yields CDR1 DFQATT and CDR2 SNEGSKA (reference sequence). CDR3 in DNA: TGCAGTGCTAGGGGCGTTTTGCCCTGGGACGGGGGCTACACCTTC. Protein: CSARGVLPWDGGYTF.

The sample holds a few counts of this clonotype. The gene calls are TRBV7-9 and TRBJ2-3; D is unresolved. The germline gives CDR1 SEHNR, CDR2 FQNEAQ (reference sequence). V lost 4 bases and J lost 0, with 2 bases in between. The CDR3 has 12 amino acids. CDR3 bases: TGTGCCAGCAGCTGGAGCACAGATACGCAGTATTTT. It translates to CASSWSTDTQYF.